The 11 T cell receptor beta chains below come from one sample, sequenced in a study of identical twins. In TCRdb, the 5' RACE reads were re-called with MiXCR into one record per CDR3 protein. Found here are approximately 300,000 distinct CDR3 sequences, more than 8% of them singletons; the top ten hold around 7.1%. This sample was shared with a second study, whose subject was yellow fever vaccine responses in identical twins.

Sequencing used CD8+ T cells sorted from blood. All receptors come from a woman aged 18-29 years in good health.

V is TRBV7-9 and J is TRBJ2-3, with 7 bases aligning to TRBD1. Germline CDR1 reads SEHNR; CDR2 reads FQNEAQ (reference sequence). CDR3 length equals 15 residues. Germline trimming cut 5 bases from V and 3 bases from J; bases unmatched to any gene: 8. The CDR3 DNA reads as TGTGCCAGCAGCCCACCAGGGGGTCTGACAGATACGCAGTATTTT. Its translation: CASSPPGGLTDTQYF.

V usage is TRBV5-4 and J usage is TRBJ2-7, with D possibly TRBD2 on 5 matching bases. The CDR3 loop spans 13 amino acids. Germline V CDR1 and CDR2: SGHNT, YYREEE (reference sequence). The V end was cut by 3 bases, the J end by 3 bases, with 10 bases between. CDR3 coding DNA: TGTGCCAGCAGCTCGCGGGCAGACTACGAGCAGTACTTC. Its translation: CASSSRADYEQYF.

The V gene is TRBV7-9, the J gene TRBJ2-7, with D possibly TRBD2 on 6 matching bases. The CDR3 sequence is 14 residues long. Trimming removed 2 bases from V and 6 bases from J, with 14 bases in between. Per germline, CDR1 SEHNR and CDR2 FQNEAQ (reference sequence). The CDR3 sequence is CASSLTGDGVEQYF. The CDR3 DNA sequence: TGTGCCAGCAGCTTAACGGGAGACGGGGTCGAGCAGTACTTC. Filled out from reference TRBV7-9 and TRBJ2-7, the complete variable domain reads DTGVSQNPRHKITKRGQNVTFRCDPISEHNRLYWYRQTLGQGPEFLTYFQNEAQLEKSRLLSDRFSAERPKGSFSTLEIQRTEQGDSAMYLCASSLTGDGVEQYFGPGTRLTVT.

This clonotype was observed a few times. The chain employs TRBV29-1 and TRBJ1-2; D is possibly TRBD1 (5 bases). V was shortened by 8 bases and J by 1 base, with 17 bases between the two germline ends. CDR3 length: 14 residues. Germline CDR1 reads SQVTM; CDR2 reads ANQGSEA. The CDR3 reads CSTPRAGVNYGYTF. The CDR3 DNA is TGCAGCACCCCTCGTGCGGGGGTTAACTATGGCTACACCTTC.

This clonotype has a count of ten or more. The CDR3 reads CASSYGTDSYEQYF. The CDR3 region has the DNA TGTGCCAGCAGCTACGGGACAGACTCCTACGAGCAGTACTTC. V usage is TRBV6-2 or TRBV6-3 and J usage is TRBJ2-7; 7 bases align to TRBD1. CDR1 is MNHEY and CDR2 is SVGEGT in the germline V gene. Trimming took 6 bases from V and 0 from J; bases not matched to a gene: 5. This CDR3 is 14 amino acids long.

This clonotype has a handful of counts. The chain links TRBV7-2 to TRBJ2-5; TRBD1 matches at 7 bases. The V gene's germline CDR1 is SGHTA and CDR2 FQGNSA. The V and J ends lost 6 bases and 5 bases, in that order; junction bases with no gene match: 9. This CDR3 spans 14 amino acids. CDR3 in amino acids: CASSLDRDPETQYF. For the CDR3, the DNA is TGTGCCAGCAGTCTCGACAGGGACCCTGAGACCCAGTACTTC.

The chain couples TRBV12-3 or TRBV12-4 to TRBJ2-7; 9 nucleotides line up with TRBD1. Trimming took 5 bases from V and 4 from J; bases not matched to a gene: 12. The CDR3 consists of 16 residues. DNA of the CDR3: TGTGCCAGCAGTCTCGGATCTGGACAGGGGAGGTACGAGCAGTACTTC. Its protein is CASSLGSGQGRYEQYF.

This clonotype was counted at least ten times. V gene TRBV29-1 combines with J gene TRBJ2-7, with D unresolved. With 7 bases removed from V and 2 bases from J, the gap between germline ends came to 12 bases. The germline V gene encodes CDR1 SQVTM and CDR2 ANQGSEA. The CDR3 length is 12 residues. CDR3 DNA: TGCAGCGCCCGCGACCCTGCCTACGAGCAGTACTTC. Translation gives CSARDPAYEQYF.

The chain carries TRBV7-8 and TRBJ2-1; D ambiguous. Germline loops: CDR1 SGHVS, CDR2 FQNEAQ. The CDR3 is 14 residues long. Deletions cut 5 bases from V and 4 bases from J, with 12 bases between. CDR3 sequence reads: CASSPPTAYNEQFF. The CDR3 DNA reads TGTGCCAGCAGCCCCCCAACCGCATACAATGAGCAGTTCTTC.

The V call is TRBV12-3 or TRBV12-4, the J call TRBJ1-4, with D maybe TRBD1 (5 bases). V shed 1 base and J shed 1 base, with 10 bases lying between them. CDR3 length: 16 amino acids. The CDR3 DNA follows: TGTGCCAGCAGTTTAGGTATCAGGGTAACTAATGAAAAACTGTTTTTT. This gives the protein CASSLGIRVTNEKLFF.

This clonotype was picked up a small number of times. The chain is built from TRBV4-3 and TRBJ2-2; maybe TRBD1 (6 bases). Between the trimmed V and J ends, which lost 2 bases and 0 bases, there was a span of 10 bases. This CDR3 is built from 16 residues. The germline CDR1 and CDR2 sequences are LGHNA and YSLEER. The CDR3 protein is CASSQLGAANTGELFF. CDR3 DNA sequence: TGCGCCAGCAGCCAATTGGGGGCAGCGAACACCGGGGAGCTGTTTTTT.